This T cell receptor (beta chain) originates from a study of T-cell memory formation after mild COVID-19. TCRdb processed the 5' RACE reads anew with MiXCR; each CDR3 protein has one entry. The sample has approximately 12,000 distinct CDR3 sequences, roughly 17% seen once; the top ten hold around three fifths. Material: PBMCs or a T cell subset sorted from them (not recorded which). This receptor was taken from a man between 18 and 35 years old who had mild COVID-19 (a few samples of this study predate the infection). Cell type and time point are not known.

As DNA, the CDR3 is TGCAGTGCTCTCCGCGGGGACCGCTCCTACGAGCAGTACTTC. It specifies CSALRGDRSYEQYF. The rearrangement joins TRBV20-1 to TRBJ2-7; possible D gene TRBD2, 6 bases. There are 14 residues in the CDR3. Germline assignment: CDR1 DFQATT and CDR2 SNEGSKA (reference sequence). Trimming pared 5 bases from V and 0 bases from J, leaving 14 bases between.